The rows below give T cell receptor beta chains drawn from one sample of a study of cytomegalovirus exposure and HLA in healthy donors. Here immunoSEQ multiplex PCR was the method, and the copy in TCRdb shows in-frame clones only, minus some. The sample holds 130,000 or so clones, roughly three quarters seen once. Material for sequencing was PBMCs. The receptors stem from a woman aged 55 to 70 in good health and CMV-seronegative. CDR3s include the opening cysteine and the closing phenylalanine or tryptophan. Fields, in order: D gene, J gene, clone size, V gene, CDR3 DNA, CDR3 protein. A D gene is named only where the DNA matches it firmly. Clone size is shown for a subset of rows, as once, few, many or a class of expanded clone.

>TRBD1|TRBJ2-7|.|TRBV28
TGTGCCAGCAGTTCACGATACCGGGACAGGGGGCTATTGTACGAGCAGTACTTC
CASSSRYRDRGLLYEQYF
>.|TRBJ1-2|.|TRBV6-6
TGTGCCAGCATCCCACCAGGGCGAAACTATGGCTACACCTTC
CASIPPGRNYGYTF
>.|TRBJ1-1|.|TRBV11-2
TGTGCCAGCAGCCCCAGACAGCTCAAGACTCTGAACACTGAAGCTTTCTTT
CASSPRQLKTLNTEAFF
>TRBD1|TRBJ2-7|once|TRBV18
TGTGCTAGCTCACCGCTGGGGACAGGGGACTACTACGAGCAGTACTTC
CASSPLGTGDYYEQYF
>.|TRBJ1-1|once|TRBV27
TGTGCCAGCAGTCACGAGGGCGACGGCACTGAAGCTTTCTTT
CASSHEGDGTEAFF
>.|TRBJ1-1|.|TRBV5-6
TGTGCCAGCAGCTTGGGTTTAAACACTGAAGCTTTCTTT
CASSLGLNTEAFF
>TRBD2|TRBJ2-1|.|TRBV25-1
TGTGCCAGCAGTGAATCTGGACTAGCGGGAAAGAACAATGAGCAGTTCTTC
CASSESGLAGKNNEQFF
>.|TRBJ1-2|.|TRBV28
TGTGCCAGCAGTTTATCGGTCTATGGCTACACCTTC
CASSLSVYGYTF
>TRBD2|TRBJ2-7|few|TRBV4-1
TGCGCCAGCAGCCAAGTGACTAGCGGCTCCTACGAGCAGTACTTC
CASSQVTSGSYEQYF
>.|TRBJ1-5|.|TRBV6-1
TGTGCCAGCAGTGAACAGGGAAATCATCAGCCCCAGCATTTT
CASSEQGNHQPQHF
>TRBD2|TRBJ2-5|.|TRBV7-7
TGTGCTAGCAGCTTCACCGGGACTAGTTTCCAGTACTTC
CASSFTGTSFQYF
>.|TRBJ2-3|.|TRBV21-1
TGTGCAGTACCCGGGGGGAGCACAGATACGCAGTATTTT
CAVPGGSTDTQYF
>.|TRBJ1-2|.|TRBV28
TGTGCCAGCAGTTTATTTGGGGGGGACTATGGCTACACCTTC
CASSLFGGDYGYTF
>TRBD2|TRBJ2-7|once|TRBV7-8
TGTGCCAGCAGCTTACTGGGACTAGCCCCTGGAGAGCAGTACTTC
CASSLLGLAPGEQYF
>TRBD1|TRBJ1-2|.|TRBV6-1
TGTGCCAGCAGCCCGACAGGGCCGGCTAACTATGGCTACACCTTC
CASSPTGPANYGYTF
>.|TRBJ1-5|.|TRBV5-4
TGTGCCTGGTCGACAGGCCATCAGCCCCAGCATTTT
CAWSTGHQPQHF
>TRBD1|TRBJ1-2|.|TRBV7-9
TGTGCCAGCAGCCGGGACAGCTATGGCTACACCTTC
CASSRDSYGYTF
>.|TRBJ1-6|.|TRBV4-1
TGCGCCAGCAGCCAAGTGATTCAGGCTTATTATAATTCACCCCTCCACTTT
CASSQVIQAYYNSPLHF
>.|TRBJ2-1|.|TRBV7-9
TGTGCCAGCAGCGCACCCGACAGCGCCTACAATGAGCAGTTCTTC
CASSAPDSAYNEQFF
>TRBD2|TRBJ2-1|.|TRBV25-1
TGTGCCAGCAGGAAAGCGGGAGCTGCCTACAATGAGCAGTTCTTC
CASRKAGAAYNEQFF
>TRBD2|TRBJ2-1|.|TRBV4-1
TGCGCCAGCAGCCAAGATCGACTAGCGGTACACAATGAGCAGTTCTTC
CASSQDRLAVHNEQFF
>TRBD1|TRBJ2-7|.|TRBV5-5
TGTGCCAGCAGCCCCCACAGGGGCCCCTCCTACGAGCAGTACTTC
CASSPHRGPSYEQYF
>TRBD1|TRBJ2-6|.|TRBV7-3
TGTGCCAGCAGCTCCGACAGGGGATCGGGAGGGGCCAACGTCCTGACTTTC
CASSSDRGSGGANVLTF
>TRBD1|TRBJ1-1|.|TRBV28
TGTGCCAGCAGTTCAGGGGGCAGGGACACTGAAGCTTTCTTT
CASSSGGRDTEAFF
>TRBD1|TRBJ2-7|once|TRBV7-2
TGTGCCAGCAGCCCGGACAGGGCCTCCTACGAGCAGTACTTC
CASSPDRASYEQYF
>.|TRBJ2-5|.|TRBV10-3
TGTGCCATCAGAGATAGCAGCCAAGAGCCCCAGTACTTC
CAIRDSSQEPQYF
>TRBD1|TRBJ2-2|.|TRBV5-1
TGCGCCAGCAGCTCGGGACAGCGAAGGAACACCGGGGAGCTGTTTTTT
CASSSGQRRNTGELFF
>TRBD2|TRBJ2-3|.|TRBV5-1
TGCGCCAGCAGCTTAGGACTAGCGTATGGCACAGATACGCAGTATTTT
CASSLGLAYGTDTQYF
>TRBD1|TRBJ1-1|.|TRBV5-1
TGCGCCAGCAGCCACCGGGACAGCTACACTGAAGCTTTCTTT
CASSHRDSYTEAFF
>TRBD1|TRBJ1-2|.|TRBV19
TGTGCCAGTAGTATAGGGGGACAGCCTAACTATGGCTACACCTTC
CASSIGGQPNYGYTF
>TRBD2|TRBJ2-2|medium-sized|TRBV4-2
TGTGCCAGCAGCCAAGCCGCGGGAGACAACACCGGGGAGCTGTTTTTT
CASSQAAGDNTGELFF
>.|TRBJ1-1|.|TRBV6-5
TGTGCCAGCAGTTACTCAGGACATGACACTGAAGCTTTCTTT
CASSYSGHDTEAFF
>.|TRBJ1-6|.|TRBV7-9
TGTGCCAGCAGCTTAGATTGGTCGAGCTCCTATAATTCACCCCTCCACTTT
CASSLDWSSSYNSPLHF
>.|TRBJ2-7|.|TRBV5-8
TGTGCCAGCAGCATTGGAGTCTACGAGCAGTACTTC
CASSIGVYEQYF
>TRBD1|TRBJ1-1|.|TRBV7-8
TGTGCCAGCAGCTTGGACAGGGTTTTGGGAATGAACACTGAAGCTTTCTTT
CASSLDRVLGMNTEAFF
>TRBD2|TRBJ2-2|once|TRBV19
TGTGCCAGGAAGACTAGCGGGAGGGCCAGGAACACCGGGGAGCTGTTTTTT
CARKTSGRARNTGELFF
>.|TRBJ2-7|.|TRBV11-2
TGTGCCAGCAGCTTAGAACAGACCCCTGGTCACGAGCAGTACTTC
CASSLEQTPGHEQYF
>TRBD1|TRBJ2-7|.|TRBV5-1
TGCGCCAGCAGCCGGGACAGGGTGTCCTACGAGCAGTACTTC
CASSRDRVSYEQYF
>.|TRBJ1-6|.|TRBV9
TGTGCCAGCAGCCTGCAGGGCAGCTCCTATAATTCACCCCTCCACTTT
CASSLQGSSYNSPLHF
>.|TRBJ1-5|few|TRBV28
TGTGCCAGCAGTTTCGGGGGGCTCGGCGATCAGCCCCAGCATTTT
CASSFGGLGDQPQHF
>.|TRBJ1-1|.|TRBV9
TGTGCCAGCACCTCCTCATTGAGCCTCCATATGAACACTGAAGCTTTCTTT
CASTSSLSLHMNTEAFF
>TRBD2|TRBJ2-7|.|TRBV5-1
TGCGCCAGCAGCTTCTCAGCGGGGACCTACGAGCAGTACTTC
CASSFSAGTYEQYF
>TRBD1|TRBJ1-4|once|TRBV5-1
TGCGCCAGCAGCTCCCTGACAGGGGCAGGGGAAAAACTGTTTTTT
CASSSLTGAGEKLFF
>TRBD1|TRBJ2-3|.|TRBV18
TGTGCCAGCTCACCGGGACAGGGGGGAACAGATACGCAGTATTTT
CASSPGQGGTDTQYF
>.|TRBJ1-1|.|TRBV29-1
TGCAGCGTTAACAGGGTATTGAACACTGAAGCTTTCTTT
CSVNRVLNTEAFF
>.|TRBJ2-1|.|TRBV10-2
TGCGCCAGCAGTGAGGGGGGAGGGGGCTACAATGAGCAGTTCTTC
CASSEGGGGYNEQFF
>TRBD1|TRBJ2-7|.|TRBV28
TGTGCCAGCAGTTTGCGACAGGGACAGGGGGCAAACGAGCAGTACTTC
CASSLRQGQGANEQYF
>.|TRBJ2-5|.|TRBV28
TGTGCCAGCAGCCCTGGGACAAGGCTGATGCAAGAGACCCAGTACTTC
CASSPGTRLMQETQYF
>.|TRBJ1-1|few|TRBV9
TGTGCCAGCAGCGTAGCCCCAGAGAACACTGAAGCTTTCTTT
CASSVAPENTEAFF
>.|TRBJ2-1|.|TRBV30
TGTGCCTGGAGACTACAGGGATACGACAATGAGCAGTTCTTC
CAWRLQGYDNEQFF
>TRBD1|TRBJ1-6|.|TRBV2
TGTGCCAGCACGGCAGGGGGGTCCTATAATTCACCCCTCCACTTT
CASTAGGSYNSPLHF
>.|TRBJ2-5|few|TRBV6-5
TGTGCCAGCAGTCAAGGGGGTGAGACCCAGTACTTC
CASSQGGETQYF
>.|TRBJ2-3|.|TRBV29-1
TGCAGCGCCGTCCCGAGCACAGATACGCAGTATTTT
CSAVPSTDTQYF